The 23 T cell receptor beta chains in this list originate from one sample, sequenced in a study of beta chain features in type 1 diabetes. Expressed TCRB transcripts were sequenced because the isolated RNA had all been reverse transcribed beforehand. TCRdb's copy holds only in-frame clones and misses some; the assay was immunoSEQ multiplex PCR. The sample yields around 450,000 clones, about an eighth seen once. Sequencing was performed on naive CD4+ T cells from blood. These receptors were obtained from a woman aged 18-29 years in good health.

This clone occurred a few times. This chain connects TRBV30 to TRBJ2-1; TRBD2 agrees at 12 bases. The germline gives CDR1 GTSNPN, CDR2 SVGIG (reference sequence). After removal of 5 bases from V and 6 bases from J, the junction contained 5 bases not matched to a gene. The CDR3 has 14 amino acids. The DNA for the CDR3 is TGTGCCTGGGGGCGACTAGCGGGAGCCAATGAGCAGTTCTTC. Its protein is CAWGRLAGANEQFF.

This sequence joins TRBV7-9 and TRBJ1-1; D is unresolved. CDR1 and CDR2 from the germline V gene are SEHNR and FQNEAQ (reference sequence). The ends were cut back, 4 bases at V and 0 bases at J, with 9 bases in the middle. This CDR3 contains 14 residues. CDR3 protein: CASSSTALNTEAFF. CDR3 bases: TGTGCCAGCAGCTCTACAGCACTGAACACTGAAGCTTTCTTT.

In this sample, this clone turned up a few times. The CDR3 coding sequence is TGTGCCAGCAGCCAGAGACAGGGTGAAGCTTTCTTT. Translated, it gives CASSQRQGEAFF. V and J are TRBV7-2 and TRBJ1-1, with 7 bases matching TRBD1. Germline assignment: CDR1 SGHTA and CDR2 FQGNSA. V lost 5 bases to trimming and J lost 7 bases; unmatched junction nucleotides: 4. The CDR3 sequence is 12 residues long. Supplemented by reference TRBV7-2 and TRBJ1-1, the full variable domain reads GAGVSQSPSNKVTEKGKDVELRCDPISGHTALYWYRQSLGQGLEFLIYFQGNSAPDKSGLPSDRFSAERTGGSVSTLTIQRTQQEDSAVYLCASSQRQGEAFFGQGTRLTVV.

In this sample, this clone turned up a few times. CDR3 loop: CATRFGNSPLHF. CDR3 DNA sequence: TGTGCCACCAGATTCGGGAATTCACCCCTCCACTTT. J is TRBJ1-6 and V is TRBV15, with no clear D. There are 12 residues in the CDR3. V lost 6 bases, J lost 7 bases, and 7 bases lay in between. Germline CDR1 is LNHNV and CDR2 is YYDKDF (reference sequence).

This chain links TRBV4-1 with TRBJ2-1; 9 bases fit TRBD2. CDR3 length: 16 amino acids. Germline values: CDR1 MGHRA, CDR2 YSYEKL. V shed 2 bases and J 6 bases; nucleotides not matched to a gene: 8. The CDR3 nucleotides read TGCGCCAGCAGCCAATCCCGGACTAGCGCACCCAATGAGCAGTTCTTC. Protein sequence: CASSQSRTSAPNEQFF.

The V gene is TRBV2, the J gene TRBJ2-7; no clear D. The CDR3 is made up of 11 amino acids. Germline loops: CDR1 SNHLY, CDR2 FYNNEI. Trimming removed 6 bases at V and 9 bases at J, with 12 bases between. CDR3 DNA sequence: TGTGCCAGCAGCCAATCCATTTGGCAGTACTTC. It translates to CASSQSIWQYF.

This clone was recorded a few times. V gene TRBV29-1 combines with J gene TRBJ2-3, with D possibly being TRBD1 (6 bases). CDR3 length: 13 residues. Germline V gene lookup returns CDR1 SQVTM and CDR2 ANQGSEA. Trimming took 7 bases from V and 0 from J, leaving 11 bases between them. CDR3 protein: CSAGHLSTDTQYF. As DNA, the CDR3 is TGCAGCGCGGGACACCTTAGCACAGATACGCAGTATTTT.

Written as DNA, the CDR3 is TGTGCCAGCAGACAGGGTCGGTCCTACAATGAGCAGTTCTTC. Protein sequence: CASRQGRSYNEQFF. This rearrangement joins TRBV27 to TRBJ2-1, with a weak D call TRBD1 (6 bases). Germline loops: CDR1 MNHEY, CDR2 SMNVEV (reference sequence). The CDR3 has 14 amino acids. V lost 6 bases and J 1 base, leaving 10 bases between the germline ends.

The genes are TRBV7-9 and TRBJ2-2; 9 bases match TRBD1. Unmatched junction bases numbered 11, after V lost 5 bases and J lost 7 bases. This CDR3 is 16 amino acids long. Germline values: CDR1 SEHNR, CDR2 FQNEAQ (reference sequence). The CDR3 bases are TGTGCCAGCAGCGCAGGGACAGGGATGTTTTTCGGGGAGCTGTTTTTT. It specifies CASSAGTGMFFGELFF.

Here the CDR3 DNA reads TGCAGCACTGACAGGGTGGAAGGCTACACCTTC. This sequence encodes CSTDRVEGYTF. The chain couples TRBV29-1 to TRBJ1-2; 7 bases are shared with TRBD1. The germline V gene has CDR1 SQVTM and CDR2 ANQGSEA. The CDR3 consists of 11 residues. Trimming removed 8 bases from V and 8 bases from J; junction bases left unmatched: 8.

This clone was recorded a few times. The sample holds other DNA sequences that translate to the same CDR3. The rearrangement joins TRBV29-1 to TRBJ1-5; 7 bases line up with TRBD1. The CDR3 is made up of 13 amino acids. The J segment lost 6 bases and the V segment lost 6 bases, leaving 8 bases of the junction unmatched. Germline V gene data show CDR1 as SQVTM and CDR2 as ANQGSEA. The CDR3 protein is CSVLRGEGQPQHF. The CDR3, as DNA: TGCAGCGTCCTCAGGGGGGAAGGTCAGCCCCAGCATTTT.

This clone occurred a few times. CDR3 nucleotide sequence: TGTGCCTGGAATCACGGACAGCGGGTCCAGTACTTC. Protein: CAWNHGQRVQYF. The chain has TRBV30 and TRBJ2-5; D is possibly TRBD1 or TRBD2 (6 bases each). The germline gives CDR1 GTSNPN, CDR2 SVGIG (reference sequence). The CDR3 sequence is 12 residues long. Trimming took off 4 bases at V and 10 bases at J, with 16 bases between the two ends.

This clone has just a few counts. The CDR3 DNA is TGCGCCAGCAGCCTAGGACTAGCGGGGCTCCAAGAGACCCAGTACTTC. Its protein is CASSLGLAGLQETQYF. The rearrangement links TRBV5-1 to TRBJ2-5; 12 positions match TRBD2. The CDR3 is made up of 16 amino acids. After removal of 4 bases from V and 1 base from J, the junction contained 5 bases not matched to a gene. Germline lookup yields CDR1 SGHRS and CDR2 YFSETQ.

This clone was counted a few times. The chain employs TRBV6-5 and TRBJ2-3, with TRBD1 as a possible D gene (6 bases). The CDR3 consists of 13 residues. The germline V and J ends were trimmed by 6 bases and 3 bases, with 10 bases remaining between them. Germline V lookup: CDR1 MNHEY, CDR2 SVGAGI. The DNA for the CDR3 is TGTGCCAGCAGAAGCACAGGGACAGATACGCAGTATTTT. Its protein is CASRSTGTDTQYF.

The CDR3 DNA is TGTGCCAGCTCATTCTCGACAGGGAACTACGAGCAGTACGTC. It specifies CASSFSTGNYEQYV. J is TRBJ2-7 and V is TRBV18; 7 bases fit TRBD1. This CDR3 region has 14 residues. Trimming at V came to 5 bases and at J to 3 bases, leaving 7 bases not matched to a gene. Germline lookup yields CDR1 KGHSH and CDR2 LQKENI.

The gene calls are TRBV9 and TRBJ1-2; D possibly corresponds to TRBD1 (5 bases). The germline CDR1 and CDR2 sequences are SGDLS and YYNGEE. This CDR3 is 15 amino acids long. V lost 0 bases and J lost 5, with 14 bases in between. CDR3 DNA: TGTGCCAGCAGCGTAGCCGGGACGTTGAATTATGGCTACACCTTC. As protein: CASSVAGTLNYGYTF.

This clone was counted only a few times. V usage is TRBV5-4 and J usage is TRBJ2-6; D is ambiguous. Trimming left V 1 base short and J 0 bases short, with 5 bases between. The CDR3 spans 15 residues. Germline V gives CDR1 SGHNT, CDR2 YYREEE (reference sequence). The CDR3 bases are TGTGCCAGCAGCTTGTGGATCTCTGGGGCCAACGTCCTGACTTTC. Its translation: CASSLWISGANVLTF.

CDR3 DNA: TGTGCCAGCAGCTTAATATCCGGAACTGAAGCTTTCTTT. Translated, it gives CASSLISGTEAFF. V gene TRBV7-2 combines with J gene TRBJ1-1; D not resolved. Trimming cost V 2 bases and J 5 bases, with 9 bases left between them. Germline V gene data show CDR1 as SGHTA and CDR2 as FQGNSA. The CDR3 sequence is 13 residues long.

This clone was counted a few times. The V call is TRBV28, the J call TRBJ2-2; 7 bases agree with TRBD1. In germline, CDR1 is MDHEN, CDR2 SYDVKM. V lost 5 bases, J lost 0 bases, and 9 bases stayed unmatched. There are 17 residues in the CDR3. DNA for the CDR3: TGTGCCAGCAGTCCTACCCCGGGACAGACGAACACCGGGGAGCTGTTTTTT. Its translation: CASSPTPGQTNTGELFF.

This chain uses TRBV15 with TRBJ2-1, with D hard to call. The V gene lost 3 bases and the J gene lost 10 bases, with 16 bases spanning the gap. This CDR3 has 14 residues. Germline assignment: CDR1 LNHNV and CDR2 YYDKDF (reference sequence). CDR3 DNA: TGTGCCACCAGCAGGAGGACCAACAGCAGGGAGCAGTTCTTC. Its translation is CATSRRTNSREQFF.

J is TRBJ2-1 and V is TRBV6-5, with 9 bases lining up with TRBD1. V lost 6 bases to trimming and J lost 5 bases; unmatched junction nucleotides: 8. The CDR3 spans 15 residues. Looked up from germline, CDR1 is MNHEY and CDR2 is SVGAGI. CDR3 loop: CASSPFGTGNNEQFF. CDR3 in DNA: TGTGCCAGCAGCCCCTTCGGGACAGGGAACAATGAGCAGTTCTTC.

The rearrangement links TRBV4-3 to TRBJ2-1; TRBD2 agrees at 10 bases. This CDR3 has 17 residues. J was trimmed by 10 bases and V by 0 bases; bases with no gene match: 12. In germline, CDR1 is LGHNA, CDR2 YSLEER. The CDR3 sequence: CASSQEGLAGARGEQFF. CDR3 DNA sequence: TGCGCCAGCAGCCAAGAGGGGCTAGCGGGAGCCCGTGGGGAGCAGTTCTTC.

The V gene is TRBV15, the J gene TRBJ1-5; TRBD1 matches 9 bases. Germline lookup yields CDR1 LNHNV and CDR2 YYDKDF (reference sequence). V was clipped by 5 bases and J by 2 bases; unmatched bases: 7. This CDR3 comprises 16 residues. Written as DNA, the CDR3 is TGTGCCACCAGCCGATGGACAGGGGCGGGCAATCAGCCCCAGCATTTT. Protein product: CATSRWTGAGNQPQHF.